The rows below give T cell receptor beta chains drawn from one sample of a study of response to subunit inactivated influenza vaccine. TCRdb processed the RT-PCR reads anew with MiXCR; each CDR3 protein has one entry. The sample includes approximately 520,000 distinct CDR3 sequences, approximately 17% seen only once; the top ten take about 3%. The starting material was CD4+ T cells sorted from PBMCs, obtained roughly 24 months after vaccination. These receptors came from a man aged 50-75 years who received an inactivated influenza vaccine. Both conserved end residues are part of each CDR3. A D gene is named only where the DNA matches it firmly. Clone size, where shown, is once, few, many, or a class for clones that have expanded.

V gene	clone size	D gene	J gene	CDR3 DNA	CDR3 protein
TRBV10-3	.	TRBD1	TRBJ1-1	TGTGCCATCCGTACAGGGGGCGAGAACACTGAAGCTTTCTTT	CAIRTGGENTEAFF
TRBV20-1	.	.	TRBJ1-5	TGCAGTGCTAGAGGGGGCGATTCTAATCAGCCCCAGCATTTT	CSARGGDSNQPQHF
TRBV20-1	.	TRBD1	TRBJ1-1	TGCAGTGCTAGAGACTACAGGGGGCGGGACACTGAAGCTTTCTTT	CSARDYRGRDTEAFF
TRBV2	few	TRBD2	TRBJ2-1	TGTGCCAGCAGTGGAGCTAGCGGGATCCCCTCGCTCTTC	CASSGASGIPSLF
TRBV11-2	.	.	TRBJ2-2	TGTGCCAGCAGCTTATCGACGCAGAGCACCGGGGAGCTGTTTTTT	CASSLSTQSTGELFF
TRBV29-1	.	.	TRBJ1-1	TGCAGCGTTCATCGGGATATGAACACTGAAGCTTTCTTT	CSVHRDMNTEAFF
TRBV4-3	.	.	TRBJ2-2	TGCGCCAGCAGCCATGCCGGAGAGGCCGGGGAGCTGTTTTTT	CASSHAGEAGELFF
TRBV27	.	TRBD2	TRBJ2-1	TGTGCCAGCAGTAGACTAGCGGGCCCGCATGAGCAGTTCTTC	CASSRLAGPHEQFF
TRBV2	few	TRBD2	TRBJ2-1	TGTGCCAGCGTGTTAACTAGCGGTTCCAATGAGCAGTTCTTC	CASVLTSGSNEQFF
TRBV20-1	few	.	TRBJ1-1	TGCAGTGCTAGAGGGACGGGGGTCGAGGCTTTCTTT	CSARGTGVEAFF
TRBV3-1	.	.	TRBJ1-4	TGTGCCAGCAGCTTACGAACGGGTACTAATGAAAAACTGTTTTTT	CASSLRTGTNEKLFF
TRBV28	.	.	TRBJ2-5	TGTGCCAGCAGTGGGCAGGGTCCACAAGAGACCCAGTACTTC	CASSGQGPQETQYF
TRBV20-1	medium-sized	.	TRBJ2-1	TGCAGTGCTAGAGGGCGGTACTCCTACAATGAGCAGTTCTTC	CSARGRYSYNEQFF
TRBV11-3	few	TRBD1	TRBJ2-1	TGTGCCAGCAGCTTATCTGGACTCGGGACAGGGCCTTACAATGAGCAGTTCTTC	CASSLSGLGTGPYNEQFF
TRBV4-3	few	.	TRBJ1-1	TGCGCCAGCAGCCAAGGTCTTTATATGAACACTGAAGCTTTCTTT	CASSQGLYMNTEAFF